The rows below give T cell receptor beta chains drawn from one sample of a study of cytomegalovirus exposure and HLA in healthy donors. Produced via immunoSEQ multiplex PCR; TCRdb's table is partial and in-frame only. This sample has about 200,000 clones, with 70% to 85% found just once. The sequencing input was PBMCs. The receptors shown here come from a woman aged 25 to 39 in good health and CMV-seropositive. Each CDR3 is given with its conserved first and last residue. The order of the fields is J gene, D gene, V gene, clone size, CDR3 DNA, CDR3 protein. A D gene is named only where the DNA matches it firmly. Not all rows give a size; the values are once, few, many and, for expanded clones, a class.

>TRBJ1-2|TRBD1|TRBV5-1|-
TGCGCCAGCAGCTGGGGACAGGGGGCTTTGGAGGGCTACACCTTC
CASSWGQGALEGYTF
>TRBJ2-7|-|TRBV6-1|-
TGTGCCAGCAATGATAGGGGCCAACTCACCCTCTACGAGCAGTACTTC
CASNDRGQLTLYEQYF
>TRBJ1-1|-|TRBV30|-
TGTGCCTGGGGCTCGCTGGTGGCTTTCTTT
CAWGSLVAFF
>TRBJ2-6|-|TRBV9|few
TGTGCCAGCAGCCAGAAGGACAGGGACTACTCTGGGGCCAACGTCCTGACTTTC
CASSQKDRDYSGANVLTF
>TRBJ2-7|TRBD2|TRBV7-2|-
TGTGCCAGCAGCCCAACACGGCGGGAGGGATTGTACGAGCAGTACTTC
CASSPTRREGLYEQYF
>TRBJ1-6|-|TRBV5-1|-
TGCGCCAGCAGCTTGGGCGGTGGAGGGCGGATGGGCTTCCCCCTCCACTTT
CASSLGGGGRMGFPLHF
>TRBJ2-7|-|TRBV11-2|few
TGTGCCAGCAGCTTAGGCGGAGGAATCAACTACGAGCAGTACTTC
CASSLGGGINYEQYF
>TRBJ2-7|-|TRBV27|-
TGTGCCAGCAGTTTATCGGGGGGTAGGCCTACCTACGAGCAGTACTTC
CASSLSGGRPTYEQYF
>TRBJ2-1|-|TRBV2|-
TGTGCCAGCAGTGAATCGGGGAGACGTTACAATGAGCAGTTCTTC
CASSESGRRYNEQFF
>TRBJ2-5|-|TRBV4-1|-
TGCGCCAGCAGCCAAAGATTAAGGGGGCGGGATCCAAGAGAGACCCAGTACTTC
CASSQRLRGRDPRETQYF
>TRBJ2-5|-|TRBV18|-
TGTGCCAGCTCACCCGGTCGCGGCTCTCTGGCCCACCAGGAGACCCAGTACTTC
CASSPGRGSLAHQETQYF
>TRBJ1-1|-|TRBV4-3|-
TGCGCCAGCAGCCAAGATCACTTAGGACAGATGAACACTGAAGCTTTCTTT
CASSQDHLGQMNTEAFF
>TRBJ1-2|-|TRBV19|-
TGTGCCAGTACCCTTAATGCGGGGGGCGACCGCGGGGCTAACTATGGCTACACCTTC
CASTLNAGGDRGANYGYTF
>TRBJ1-2|TRBD1|TRBV9|-
TGTGCCAGCAGCGTAGGAGGGACAGATAACTATGGCTACACCTTC
CASSVGGTDNYGYTF
>TRBJ1-3|-|TRBV9|-
TGTGCCAGCAGCGTAGACAGATTCTCTGGAAACACCATATATTTT
CASSVDRFSGNTIYF
>TRBJ2-7|-|TRBV5-4|-
TGTGCCAGCAGCCCGGACTGGGGGCTCGCCGAGCAGTACTTC
CASSPDWGLAEQYF
>TRBJ2-5|-|TRBV11-3|-
TGTGCCAGCAGGGAGCGGAACCAAGAGACCCAGTACTTC
CASRERNQETQYF
>TRBJ2-1|-|TRBV5-4|-
TGTGCCAGCAGCCGCGGGACGGGCTCCTACAATGAGCAGTTCTTC
CASSRGTGSYNEQFF
>TRBJ1-5|TRBD1|TRBV7-2|-
TGTGCCAGCAGCCCTCGGACAGGGAAGGTGAATCAGCCCCAGCATTTT
CASSPRTGKVNQPQHF
>TRBJ1-1|-|TRBV30|once
TGTGCCTGGAGTCAGGGTTTGAACACTGAAGCTTTCTTT
CAWSQGLNTEAFF
>TRBJ2-7|-|TRBV5-1|-
TGCGCCAGCAGCTTGTCCGGACCCTTGAGAGGGGAGCAGTACTTC
CASSLSGPLRGEQYF
>TRBJ2-7|-|TRBV5-5|-
TGTGCCAGCAGCCCGGTGAGGGCTCCGGGATACGAGCAGTACTTC
CASSPVRAPGYEQYF